Listed below are T cell receptor beta chains from one sample, sequenced in a study of early T cells in non-severe SARS-CoV-2 infection. Each CDR3 protein is one row after TCRdb ran MiXCR on the 5' RACE reads. The sample yields more than 80,000 distinct CDR3 sequences, roughly 13% seen once. Specimen: whole blood. These receptors were taken from an adult who was a healthcare worker with PCR-confirmed SARS-CoV-2 infection or an uninfected control (not recorded which). The conserved cysteine and the conserved F or W are not part of the CDR3 here. A D gene is named only where the DNA matches it firmly.

d_gene	v_gene	j_gene	CDR3aa
NA	TRBV7-2	TRBJ1-2	ASSPPREGYGYT
NA	TRBV6-1	TRBJ1-2	ASSESGRYYT
TRBD1	TRBV10-3	TRBJ1-1	AISAPGGPSTEAF
TRBD2	TRBV6-5	TRBJ2-3	ASRASRAGDTQY
NA	TRBV20-1	TRBJ2-1	SASSGYNEQF
NA	TRBV5-4	TRBJ1-3	ASSTTVGNTIY
NA	TRBV6-1	TRBJ1-4	ASSGGQGPTNEKLF
NA	TRBV7-6	TRBJ2-3	ASSLSPRTDTQY
NA	TRBV21-1	TRBJ1-1	ASSNGSGPWGTEAF
NA	TRBV6-2/TRBV6-3	TRBJ1-2	ASRTGYGYT
NA	TRBV9	TRBJ2-3	ASSSRTPTDTQY
TRBD2	TRBV27	TRBJ2-7	ASSLRLAGGFNEQY
NA	TRBV20-1	TRBJ2-7	SARRLTSYEQY
TRBD1	TRBV18	TRBJ2-7	ASSLGTGVPYEQY
NA	TRBV2	TRBJ2-1	ASSEEYNEQF
TRBD2	TRBV5-1	TRBJ2-5	ACRGGQGETQY
NA	TRBV7-2	TRBJ1-2	ASRVEEHGYT
TRBD1	TRBV6-6	TRBJ1-2	ASSYFVDRDNYGYT
TRBD1	TRBV7-6	TRBJ1-1	ASSLGRQGSTEAF
NA	TRBV5-6	TRBJ2-6	ASSPDTGANVLT
NA	TRBV3-1	TRBJ2-7	ASSRWGGDEQY
TRBD1	TRBV5-1	TRBJ2-2	ASMPFGTGDTGELF
TRBD1	TRBV27	TRBJ1-6	ASSLSGTGSSPLH
NA	TRBV27	TRBJ1-4	ASSFTGGANEKLF
NA	TRBV11-2	TRBJ2-3	ASSLFTDTQY
NA	TRBV20-1	TRBJ1-5	SALLSDLTHQPQH
NA	TRBV7-2	TRBJ1-6	ASSLGVGYSPLH
NA	TRBV7-2	TRBJ2-3	ASSLAGRFGTDTQY
NA	TRBV6-1	TRBJ1-4	ASRTFATNEKLF
NA	TRBV20-1	TRBJ2-3	SARTTDTQY
NA	TRBV30	TRBJ2-3	AWSVSDTQY
TRBD2	TRBV5-1	TRBJ2-1	ASSLSGGNEQF
TRBD2	TRBV7-2	TRBJ2-3	ASSLGEGPHMGTQY
NA	TRBV9	TRBJ2-1	ASSVEGGSYNEQF
NA	TRBV3-1	TRBJ2-2	ASSQRGSTGELF
NA	TRBV3-1	TRBJ2-5	ASSFRERETQY
NA	TRBV2	TRBJ2-2	ASRLLQVPGELF
NA	TRBV20-1	TRBJ2-2	SARVVGVNTGELF
NA	TRBV7-8	TRBJ2-7	ASSLATGRPYEQY
NA	TRBV29-1	TRBJ2-1	SVQTRSYNEQF
TRBD2	TRBV6-5	TRBJ2-5	ASSAPSTSGGVVETQY
NA	TRBV19	TRBJ2-1	ASSPGLRYNEQF
TRBD1	TRBV10-3	TRBJ1-3	GQTGTTGNTIY
NA	TRBV14	TRBJ2-3	ASSQDVHTDTQY
NA	TRBV7-2	TRBJ1-2	ASNKNPAALNYGYT
TRBD2	TRBV20-1	TRBJ2-5	SATIAGEYQETQY
NA	TRBV10-1	TRBJ2-7	ASGGTDYEQY
NA	TRBV11-1	TRBJ2-1	ASSLGRSSYNEQF
NA	TRBV29-1	TRBJ2-3	SVEVSGATTQY